This record looks at one TCR beta chain sequence and its context. At one of its ends the junction is not consistent with the germline gene, which may arise from a read error. From germline, CDR1 is SGHRS and CDR2 YFSETQ. This CDR3 spans 12 amino acids. TCRdb used MiXCR to reprocess the 5' RACE reads, holding one entry per CDR3 protein. The sample lists almost 350,000 distinct CDR3 sequences, 20% to 25% occurring once. The entry originates in a study of T-cell memory formation after mild COVID-19. The chain is built from TRBV5-1 and TRBJ2-4, with D tentatively TRBD2 (5 bases). The sequence derives from a man younger than 35 who had mild COVID-19 (a few samples of this study predate the infection). Cell type and time point are not known. The sequenced material came from PBMCs or a T cell subset sorted from them (not recorded which). The CDR3 is CASSLEDGKACF. In nucleotides, the CDR3 is TGCGCCAGCAGCCTTGAAGACGGGAAGGCATGCTTC. Full variable domain (missing parts from reference TRBV5-1 and TRBJ2-4): KAGVTQTPRYLIKTRGQQVTLSCSPISGHRSVSWYQQTPGQGLQFLFEYFSETQRNKGNFPGRFSGRQFSNSRSEMNVSTLELGDSALYLCASSLEDGKACFGAGTRLSVL.